This TCR beta chain came from a study of blood T cell repertoires in COVID-19. The table came from immunoSEQ multiplex PCR; TCRdb's copy has only in-frame clones and leaves some out. Here the sample spans roughly 100,000 clones, 84% being singletons. CDR3 length: 17 amino acids. J was trimmed by 4 bases and V by 2 bases; bases with no gene match: 12. Per germline, CDR1 SGHAT and CDR2 FQNNGV. Sequenced input: peripheral blood. The chain employs TRBV11-2 and TRBJ1-2, with TRBD1 matching over 8 bases. This sequence was found in a human donor in a cohort sampled during active or convalescent COVID-19. For the CDR3, the DNA is TGTGCCAGCAGCTTAAAGTGGGACGCGGACAGGGCCTATGGCTACACCTTC. It specifies CASSLKWDADRAYGYTF.